The TCR beta chain described here comes from a study of shared clonotypes between healthy human individuals. Repertoires were generated with immunoSEQ multiplex PCR, while TCRdb's copy carries only in-frame clones and drops some. The data contain 800,000 or so clones, 90% to 97% of them singletons. The naive CD8 population came from CD45RO-negative cells selected for CCR7, without terminally differentiated effector memory CD45RA+ cells. CDR1 is MNHNY and CDR2 is SVGAGI in the germline V gene (reference sequence). The CDR3 spans 13 residues. Trimming left V 6 bases short and J 5 bases short, with 11 bases between.

The chain combines TRBV6-6 with TRBJ1-5; D might be TRBD1 (6 bases). This TCR derives from a young man in good health. What was sequenced was naive CD8+ T cells sorted from blood. CDR3 nucleotide sequence: TGTGCCAGCAGAACACAGGGATATCAGCCCCAGCATTTT. It codes for CASRTQGYQPQHF.